Given below is one TCR beta chain in context. What it binds is not known. Trimming pared 3 bases from V and 3 bases from J, leaving 9 bases between. In germline, CDR1 is SGHDT, CDR2 YYEEEE. The CDR3 sequence is 13 residues long. The data belong to a study of T-cell memory formation after mild COVID-19. TCRdb passed the 5' RACE reads through MiXCR, listing each CDR3 protein once. The table shows 100,000 to 120,000 distinct CDR3 sequences, with roughly 19% occurring only once. Study findings and constraints: Clones that got smaller from day 15 to 85 had even CD4/CD8, while clones growing later tipped toward CD4+.

The source is a young man who had mild COVID-19 (a few samples of this study predate the infection). Cell type and time point are not known. V usage is TRBV5-6 and J usage is TRBJ1-2, with D unclear. Source material: PBMCs or a T cell subset sorted from them (not recorded which). The CDR3 DNA reads TGTGCCAGCAGCTCGAGACGGTACTATGGCTACACCTTC. Its protein is CASSSRRYYGYTF.